The sequence of this T cell receptor (beta chain) was determined in a study of response to subunit inactivated influenza vaccine. Whole-study findings and limits: Each seasonal influenza vaccination, the authors suggested, recruits few new T cells.

Via MiXCR, TCRdb re-called the RT-PCR reads, giving one row per CDR3 protein. This repertoire shows almost 600,000 distinct CDR3 sequences, 14% found once; its top ten account for around 10%. Concerning this clonotype: Its target is not known.

The starting material was PBMCs from blood, obtained 11 to 12 days after vaccination. This clonotype was obtained from a man in his forties or fifties who received an inactivated influenza vaccine.

CDR3: CASSHTSGGVSYEQYF. In DNA, the CDR3 is TGTGCCAGCAGCCACACTAGCGGGGGCGTTTCCTACGAGCAGTACTTC. The chain joins TRBV4-2 to TRBJ2-7, with TRBD2 matching over 11 bases. The CDR3 is 16 residues long. The germline V gene encodes CDR1 LGHNA and CDR2 YNFKEQ. J gave up 1 base and V 3 bases, and 5 bases lay outside the gene matches.